A single sample gave rise to the 10 T cell receptor beta chains below, sequenced in a study of cytomegalovirus exposure and HLA in healthy donors. Researchers ran the PCR with 60 Vbeta and 13 Jbeta primers. Generated by immunoSEQ multiplex PCR, the TCRdb table keeps only in-frame clones and is missing some. The sample includes some 190,000 clones, around 81% of them seen just once. Sequenced sample: PBMCs. Receptors were obtained from a man aged 18 to 29 in good health and CMV-seronegative.

The rearrangement joins TRBV6-5 to TRBJ2-7, with 10 bases matching TRBD2. Germline V gene sequence: CDR1 MNHEY, CDR2 SVGAGI. V was pared by 4 bases and J by 3 bases, with 3 bases of the junction left unmatched. The CDR3 is made up of 14 amino acids. CDR3 DNA sequence: TGTGCCAGCAGTTCCGGGACTAGCGACTACGAGCAGTACTTC. Translating gives CASSSGTSDYEQYF.

The rearrangement joins TRBV19 to TRBJ2-1, with D possibly being TRBD2 (5 bases). CDR1 is LNHDA, CDR2 SQIVND, per germline (reference sequence). This CDR3 is built from 16 residues. Trimming pared 3 bases from V and 8 bases from J, leaving 20 bases between. The CDR3 reads CASSIRSGRLGDEQFF. DNA for the CDR3: TGTGCCAGTAGTATTCGAAGCGGAAGACTTGGTGATGAGCAGTTCTTC.

J is TRBJ1-6 and V is TRBV15, with D hard to call. The CDR3 is 15 residues long. V lost 3 bases and J 8 bases, leaving 14 bases between the germline ends. Germline lookup yields CDR1 LNHNV and CDR2 YYDKDF (reference sequence). CDR3 residues: CATSRSRGPDSPLHF. The CDR3 DNA reads as TGTGCCACCAGCAGGAGCCGGGGTCCGGATTCACCCCTCCACTTT.

V gene TRBV6-5 combines with J gene TRBJ2-3, with a weak D call TRBD1 (5 bases). With 0 bases removed from V and 6 bases from J, the gap between germline ends came to 13 bases. CDR1 MNHEY and CDR2 SVGAGI come from the germline V gene. The CDR3 length is 15 residues. CDR3 in amino acids: CASSYSGQGKDTQYF. The CDR3 DNA reads as TGTGCCAGCAGTTACTCGGGCCAGGGAAAGGATACGCAGTATTTT.

This clone was counted only a few times. V usage is TRBV5-5 and J usage is TRBJ2-5; D perhaps matches TRBD1 (6 bases). V lost 0 bases and J 4 bases, leaving 13 bases between the germline ends. Germline CDR1 and CDR2: SGHKS and YYEKEE (reference sequence). The CDR3 sequence is 15 residues long. The CDR3 loop reads CASSLVFGQTETQYF. The CDR3 coding sequence is TGTGCCAGCAGCTTGGTCTTTGGACAGACAGAGACCCAGTACTTC.

The chain recombines TRBV19 with TRBJ1-5; 7 nucleotides align to TRBD1. Looked up from germline, CDR1 is LNHDA and CDR2 is SQIVND (reference sequence). Trimming took 8 bases from V and 3 from J; bases not matched to a gene: 7. The CDR3 length is 14 residues. The CDR3 coding sequence is TGTGCCAGTTCGCGACAGGGAGACAATCAGCCCCAGCATTTT. Translated: CASSRQGDNQPQHF. Full variable domain (missing parts from reference TRBV19 and TRBJ1-5): DGGITQSPKYLFRKEGQNVTLSCEQNLNHDAMYWYRQDPGQGLRLIYYSQIVNDFQKGDIAEGYSVSREKKESFPLTVTSAQKNPTAFYLCASSRQGDNQPQHFGDGTRLSIL.

This sequence joins TRBV2 and TRBJ1-2; D not resolved. The CDR3 extends over 11 amino acids. V was pared by 0 bases and J by 8 bases, with 4 bases between. Germline V gene lookup returns CDR1 SNHLY and CDR2 FYNNEI. CDR3 DNA: TGTGCCAGCAGTGAAGCCGTAGGCTACACCTTC. It yields the protein CASSEAVGYTF.

The V and J genes are TRBV18 and TRBJ1-5; maybe TRBD1 (5 bases). CDR1 and CDR2 (germline): KGHSH, LQKENI. The length of the CDR3 is 15 residues. V dropped 3 bases and J dropped 6 bases, with 15 bases sitting between them. The CDR3 sequence is CASSPPNGGGQPQHF. The CDR3 DNA is TGTGCCAGCTCACCGCCTAATGGGGGGGGTCAGCCCCAGCATTTT. Full variable domain (outside the CDR3, taken from reference TRBV18 and TRBJ1-5): NAGVMQNPRHLVRRRGQEARLRCSPMKGHSHVYWYRQLPEEGLKFMVYLQKENIIDESGMPKERFSAEFPKEGPSILRIQQVVRGDSAAYFCASSPPNGGGQPQHFGDGTRLSIL.

This chain's CDR3 is CASSVTGTSDEQFF. DNA of the CDR3: TGTGCCAGCAGCGTTACCGGGACTAGCGATGAGCAGTTCTTC. This chain links TRBV9 with TRBJ2-1, with TRBD2 identical over 10 bases. The germline V gene has CDR1 SGDLS and CDR2 YYNGEE. V lost 2 bases to trimming and J lost 8 bases; unmatched junction nucleotides: 4. The CDR3 spans 14 residues.

The count of this clone is one. This chain uses TRBV5-8 with TRBJ2-5; 11 nucleotides align to TRBD1. CDR1 is SGHTS, CDR2 YDEGEE, per germline. The CDR3 length is 13 residues. Trimming cost V 6 bases and J 5 bases; bases outside gene matches: 3. In DNA form, the CDR3 reads TGTGCCAGCAACCGGGACAGGGGGGAGACCCAGTACTTC. Protein: CASNRDRGETQYF.